This T cell receptor beta chain emerged from a study of blood T cell repertoires in COVID-19. Looking at the study overall: PBMCs, B-cell-depleted T cells, or T cells were the source of the cDNA or gDNA that made up the material.

Original analysis: For nucleated cells, counts were estimated from reference gene primer amplification. Assay used: immunoSEQ multiplex PCR; TCRdb lists only in-frame clones, some missing. V, J and clone size derive from that table, while D and trimming were established from the DNA sequence. This table holds around 300,000 clones, 89% found once. Living in about two dozen US areas, the participants were between roughly 18 and 90 years of age. Donors in Cohort 3 who had recovered were those with two negative PCRs, healthcare professional clearance, or resolution of their symptoms. The specimen was PBMCs or T cells enriched from blood (not recorded which). The clonotype originates from a woman under 40 who had recovered from COVID-19.

CDR3 in DNA: TGTGCCAGCAGCCAGATGACAGGGTTAGGCAATCAGCCCCAGCATTTT. Translating it yields CASSQMTGLGNQPQHF. The chain couples TRBV16 to TRBJ1-5; 7 nucleotides match TRBD1. The J segment lost 2 bases and the V segment lost 3 bases, leaving 7 bases of the junction unmatched. This CDR3 region has 16 residues. Germline-derived CDR1 and CDR2 are KGHSY and FQNENV.